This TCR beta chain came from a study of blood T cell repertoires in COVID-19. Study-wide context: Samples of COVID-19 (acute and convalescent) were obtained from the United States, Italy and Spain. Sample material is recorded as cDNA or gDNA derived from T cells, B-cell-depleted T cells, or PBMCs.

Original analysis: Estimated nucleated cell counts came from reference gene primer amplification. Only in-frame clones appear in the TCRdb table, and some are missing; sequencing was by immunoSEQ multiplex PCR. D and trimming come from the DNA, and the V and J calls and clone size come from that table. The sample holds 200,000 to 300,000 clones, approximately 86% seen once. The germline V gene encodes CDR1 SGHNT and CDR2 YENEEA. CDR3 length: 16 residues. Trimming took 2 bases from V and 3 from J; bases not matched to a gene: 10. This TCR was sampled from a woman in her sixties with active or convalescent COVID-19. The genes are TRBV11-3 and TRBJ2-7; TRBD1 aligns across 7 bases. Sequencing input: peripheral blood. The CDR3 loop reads CASSLNRQGNLYEQYF. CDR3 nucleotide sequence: TGTGCCAGCAGCTTAAATCGACAGGGTAATCTCTACGAGCAGTACTTC. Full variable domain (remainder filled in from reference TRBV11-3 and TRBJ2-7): EAGVVQSPRYKIIEKKQPVAFWCNPISGHNTLYWYLQNLGQGPELLIRYENEEAVDDSQLPKDRFSAERLKGVDSTLKIQPAELGDSAVYLCASSLNRQGNLYEQYFGPGTRLTVT.